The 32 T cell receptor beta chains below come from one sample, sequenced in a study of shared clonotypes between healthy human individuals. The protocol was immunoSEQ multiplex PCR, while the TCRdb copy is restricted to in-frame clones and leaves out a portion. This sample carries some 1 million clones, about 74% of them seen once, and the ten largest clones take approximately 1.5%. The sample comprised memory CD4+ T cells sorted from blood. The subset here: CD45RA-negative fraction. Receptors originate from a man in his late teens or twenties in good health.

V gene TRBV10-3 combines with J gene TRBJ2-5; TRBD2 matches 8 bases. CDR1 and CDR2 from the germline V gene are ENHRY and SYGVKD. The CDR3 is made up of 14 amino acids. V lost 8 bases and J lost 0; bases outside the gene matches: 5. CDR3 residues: CAIGLAGNQETQYF. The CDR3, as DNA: TGTGCCATCGGGTTAGCGGGGAACCAAGAGACCCAGTACTTC.

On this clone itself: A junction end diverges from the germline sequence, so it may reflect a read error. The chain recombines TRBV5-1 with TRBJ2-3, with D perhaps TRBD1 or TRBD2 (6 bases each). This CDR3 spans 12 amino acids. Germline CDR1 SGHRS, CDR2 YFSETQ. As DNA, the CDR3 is TGCGCCAGCAGCCCCGGGGGCGGGGCGAGGGATTTT. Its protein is CASSPGGGARDF.

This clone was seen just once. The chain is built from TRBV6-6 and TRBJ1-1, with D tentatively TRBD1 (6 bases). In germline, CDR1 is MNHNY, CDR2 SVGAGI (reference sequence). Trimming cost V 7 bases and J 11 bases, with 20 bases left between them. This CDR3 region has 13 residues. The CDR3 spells CASIELGGHGAFF. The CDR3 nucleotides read TGTGCCAGCATCGAACTCGGGGGGCACGGGGCTTTCTTT.

CDR3 protein: CASSPGGGNYGYTF. CDR3 sequence (DNA): TGTGCCAGCAGCCCCGGAGGGGGCAACTATGGCTACACCTTC. The chain is built from TRBV5-4 and TRBJ1-2; 7 bases agree with TRBD1. CDR1 is SGHNT and CDR2 is YYREEE in the germline V gene (reference sequence). The CDR3 is 14 residues long. The V gene end was trimmed by 4 bases and the J gene end by 2 bases; junction bases not matched to a gene: 5.

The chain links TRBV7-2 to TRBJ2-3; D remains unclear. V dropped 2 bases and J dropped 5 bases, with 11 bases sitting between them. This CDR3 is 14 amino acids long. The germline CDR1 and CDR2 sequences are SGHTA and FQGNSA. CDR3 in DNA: TGTGCCAGCAGCTTATTGGGTAGGGAAGATACGCAGTATTTT. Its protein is CASSLLGREDTQYF.

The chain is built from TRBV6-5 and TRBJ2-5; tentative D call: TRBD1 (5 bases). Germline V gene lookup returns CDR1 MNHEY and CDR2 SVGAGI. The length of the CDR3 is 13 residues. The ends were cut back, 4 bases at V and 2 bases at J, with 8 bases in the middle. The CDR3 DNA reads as TGTGCCAGCAGTTTTGACAGACAAGAGACCCAGTACTTC. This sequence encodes CASSFDRQETQYF.

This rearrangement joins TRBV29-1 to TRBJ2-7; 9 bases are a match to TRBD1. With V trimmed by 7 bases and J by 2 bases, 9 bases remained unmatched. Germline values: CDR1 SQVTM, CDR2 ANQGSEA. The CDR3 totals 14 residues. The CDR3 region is CSAKGDRVPYEQYF. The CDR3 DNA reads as TGCAGCGCAAAGGGGGACAGGGTCCCCTACGAGCAGTACTTC.

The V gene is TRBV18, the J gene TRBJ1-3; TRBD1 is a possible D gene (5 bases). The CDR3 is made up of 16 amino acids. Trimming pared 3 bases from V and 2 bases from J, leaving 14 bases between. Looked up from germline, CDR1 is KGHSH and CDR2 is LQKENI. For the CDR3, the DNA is TGTGCCAGCTCACCGGACACCTCCCTTACTGGAAACACCATATATTTT. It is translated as CASSPDTSLTGNTIYF. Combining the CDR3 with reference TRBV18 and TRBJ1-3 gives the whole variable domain NAGVMQNPRHLVRRRGQEARLRCSPMKGHSHVYWYRQLPEEGLKFMVYLQKENIIDESGMPKERFSAEFPKEGPSILRIQQVVRGDSAAYFCASSPDTSLTGNTIYFGEGSWLTVV.

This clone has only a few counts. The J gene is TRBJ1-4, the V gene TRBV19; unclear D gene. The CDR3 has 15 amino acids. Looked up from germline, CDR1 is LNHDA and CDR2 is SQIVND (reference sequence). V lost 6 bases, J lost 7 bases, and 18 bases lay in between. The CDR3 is CASRLWGAAPEKLFF. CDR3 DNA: TGTGCCAGTAGACTTTGGGGAGCGGCACCTGAAAAACTGTTTTTT.

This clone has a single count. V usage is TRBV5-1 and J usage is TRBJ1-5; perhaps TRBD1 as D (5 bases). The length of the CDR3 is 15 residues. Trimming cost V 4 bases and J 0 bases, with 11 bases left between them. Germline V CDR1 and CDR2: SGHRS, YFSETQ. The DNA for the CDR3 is TGCGCCAGCAGCCCTTCGGGGGGTAGCAATCAGCCCCAGCATTTT. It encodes CASSPSGGSNQPQHF.

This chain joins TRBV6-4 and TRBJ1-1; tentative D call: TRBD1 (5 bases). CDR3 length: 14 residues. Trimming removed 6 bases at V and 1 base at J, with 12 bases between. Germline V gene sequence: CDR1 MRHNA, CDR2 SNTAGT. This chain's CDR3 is CASSAMGGNTEAFF. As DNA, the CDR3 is TGTGCCAGCAGCGCCATGGGGGGGAACACTGAAGCTTTCTTT.

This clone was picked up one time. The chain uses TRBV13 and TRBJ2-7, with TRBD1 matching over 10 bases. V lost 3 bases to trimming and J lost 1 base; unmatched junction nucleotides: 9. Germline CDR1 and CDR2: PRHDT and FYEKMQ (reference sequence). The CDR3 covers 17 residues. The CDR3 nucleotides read TGTGCCAGCAGCTTCCGTCCCGGGACAGGGGTATCCTACGAGCAGTACTTC. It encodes CASSFRPGTGVSYEQYF.

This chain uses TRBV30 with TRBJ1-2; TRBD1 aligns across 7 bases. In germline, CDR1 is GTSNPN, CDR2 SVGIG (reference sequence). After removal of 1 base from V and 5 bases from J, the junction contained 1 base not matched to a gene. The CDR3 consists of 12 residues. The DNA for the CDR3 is TGTGCCTGGAGTGCGACAGGGTATGGCTACACCTTC. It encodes CAWSATGYGYTF.

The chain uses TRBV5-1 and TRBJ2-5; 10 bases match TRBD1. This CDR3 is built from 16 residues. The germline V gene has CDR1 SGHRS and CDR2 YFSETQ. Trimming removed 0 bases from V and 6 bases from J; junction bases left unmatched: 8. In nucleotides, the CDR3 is TGCGCCAGCAGCTTGGCGACAGGGGGCTCGCGGAAGACCCAGTACTTC. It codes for CASSLATGGSRKTQYF.

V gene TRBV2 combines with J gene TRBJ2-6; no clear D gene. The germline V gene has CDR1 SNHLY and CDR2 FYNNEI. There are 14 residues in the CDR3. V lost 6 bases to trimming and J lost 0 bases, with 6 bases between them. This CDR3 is CASRSFSGANVLTF. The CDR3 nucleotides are TGTGCCAGCAGATCATTCTCTGGGGCCAACGTCCTGACTTTC.

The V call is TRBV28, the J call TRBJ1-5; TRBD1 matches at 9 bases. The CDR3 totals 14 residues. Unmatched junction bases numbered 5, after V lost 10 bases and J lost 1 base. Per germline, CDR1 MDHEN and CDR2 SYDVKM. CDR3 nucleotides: TGTGCCATCTACGGACAGGGGAGCAATCAGCCCCAGCATTTT. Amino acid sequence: CAIYGQGSNQPQHF. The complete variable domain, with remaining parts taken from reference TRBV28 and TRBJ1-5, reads DVKVTQSSRYLVKRTGEKVFLECVQDMDHENMFWYRQDPGLGLRLIYFSYDVKMKEKGDIPEGYSVSREKKERFSLILESASTNQTSMYLCAIYGQGSNQPQHFGDGTRLSIL.

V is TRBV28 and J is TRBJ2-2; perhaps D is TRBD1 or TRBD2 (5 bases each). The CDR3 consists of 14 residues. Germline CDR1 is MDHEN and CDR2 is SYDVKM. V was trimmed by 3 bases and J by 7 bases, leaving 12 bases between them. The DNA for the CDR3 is TGTGCCAGCAGTTTGGGGACGAGGAACGGGGAGCTGTTTTTT. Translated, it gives CASSLGTRNGELFF.

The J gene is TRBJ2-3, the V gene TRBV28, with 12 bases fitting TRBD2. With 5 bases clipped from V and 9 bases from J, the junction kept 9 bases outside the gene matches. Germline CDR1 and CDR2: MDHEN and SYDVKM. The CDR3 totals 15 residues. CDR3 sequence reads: CASSPLRTSGDTQYF. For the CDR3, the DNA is TGTGCCAGCAGTCCTCTCAGGACTAGCGGGGACACGCAGTATTTT.

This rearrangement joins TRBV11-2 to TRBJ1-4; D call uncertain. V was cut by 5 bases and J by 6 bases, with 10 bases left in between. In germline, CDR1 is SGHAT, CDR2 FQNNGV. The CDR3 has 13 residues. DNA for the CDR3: TGTGCCAGCAGCCCGAGCTTCGATGAAAAACTGTTTTTT. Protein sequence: CASSPSFDEKLFF.

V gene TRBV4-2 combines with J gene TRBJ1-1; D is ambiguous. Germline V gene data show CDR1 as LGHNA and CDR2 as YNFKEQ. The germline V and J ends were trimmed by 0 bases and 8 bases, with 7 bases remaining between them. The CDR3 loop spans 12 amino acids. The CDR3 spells CASSQDSAEAFF. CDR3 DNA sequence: TGTGCCAGCAGCCAAGATTCGGCAGAAGCTTTCTTT.

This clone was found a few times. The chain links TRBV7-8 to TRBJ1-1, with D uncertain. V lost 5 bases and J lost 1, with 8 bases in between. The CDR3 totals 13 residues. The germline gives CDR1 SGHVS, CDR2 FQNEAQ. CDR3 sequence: CASSQKANTEAFF. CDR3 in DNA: TGTGCCAGCAGCCAGAAGGCGAACACTGAAGCTTTCTTT. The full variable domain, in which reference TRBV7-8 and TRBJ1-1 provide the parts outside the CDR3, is GAGVSQSPRYKVAKRGQDVALRCDPISGHVSLFWYQQALGQGPEFLTYFQNEAQLDKSGLPSDRFFAERPEGSVSTLKIQRTQQEDSAVYLCASSQKANTEAFFGQGTRLTVV.

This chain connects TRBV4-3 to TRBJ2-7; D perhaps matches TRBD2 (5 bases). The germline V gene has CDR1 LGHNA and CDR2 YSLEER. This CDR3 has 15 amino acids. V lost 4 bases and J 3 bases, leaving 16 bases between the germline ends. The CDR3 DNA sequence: TGCGCCAGCAGCCCGGACTCCGGCAGGAGCTACGAGCAGTACTTC. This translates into CASSPDSGRSYEQYF.

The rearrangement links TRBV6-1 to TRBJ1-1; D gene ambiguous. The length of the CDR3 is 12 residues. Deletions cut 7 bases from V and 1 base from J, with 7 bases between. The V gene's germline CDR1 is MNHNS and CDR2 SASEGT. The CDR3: CASKDPNTEAFF. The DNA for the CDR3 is TGTGCCAGCAAAGACCCGAACACTGAAGCTTTCTTT.

In DNA, the CDR3 is TGCGCCAGCAGCCAAGACTCGACTTGGGCGGTCGGGGAGCTGTTTTTT. This gives the protein CASSQDSTWAVGELFF. The chain uses TRBV4-3 and TRBJ2-2; D is unresolved. From germline, CDR1 is LGHNA and CDR2 YSLEER. This CDR3 contains 16 residues. Trimming shortened V by 0 bases and J by 7 bases, and 15 bases separated the two germline ends.

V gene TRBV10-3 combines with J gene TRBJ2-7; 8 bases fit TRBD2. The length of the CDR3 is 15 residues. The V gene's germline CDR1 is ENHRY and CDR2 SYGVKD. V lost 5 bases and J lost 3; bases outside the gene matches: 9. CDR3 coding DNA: TGTGCCATCAGTACCAGAAGCGGGAGTAGCTACGAGCAGTACTTC. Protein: CAISTRSGSSYEQYF.

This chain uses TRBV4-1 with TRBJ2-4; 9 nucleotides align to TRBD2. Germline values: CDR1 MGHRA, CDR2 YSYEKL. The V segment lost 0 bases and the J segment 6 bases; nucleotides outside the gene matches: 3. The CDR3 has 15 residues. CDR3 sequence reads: CASSQDSGSGNIQYF. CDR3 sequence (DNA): TGCGCCAGCAGCCAAGATAGCGGGAGCGGAAACATTCAGTACTTC.

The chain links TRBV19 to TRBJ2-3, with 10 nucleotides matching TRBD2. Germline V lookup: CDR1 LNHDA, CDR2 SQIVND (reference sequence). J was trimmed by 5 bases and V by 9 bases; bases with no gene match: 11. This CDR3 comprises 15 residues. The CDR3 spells CASAPLAGGGDTQYF. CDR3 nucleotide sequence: TGTGCCAGCGCCCCTTTAGCGGGGGGCGGAGATACGCAGTATTTT.

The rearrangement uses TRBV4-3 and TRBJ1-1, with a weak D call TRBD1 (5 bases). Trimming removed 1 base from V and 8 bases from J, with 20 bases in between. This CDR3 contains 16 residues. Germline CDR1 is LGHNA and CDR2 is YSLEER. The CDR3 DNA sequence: TGCGCCAGCAGCCAAGGCCTAGGGACGGCCCGGGGGGAAGCTTTCTTT. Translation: CASSQGLGTARGEAFF.

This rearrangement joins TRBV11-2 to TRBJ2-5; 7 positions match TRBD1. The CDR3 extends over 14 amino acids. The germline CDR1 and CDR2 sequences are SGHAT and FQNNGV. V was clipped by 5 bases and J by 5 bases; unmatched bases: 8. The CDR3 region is CASSDTGVGETQYF. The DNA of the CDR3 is TGTGCCAGCAGCGACACAGGGGTAGGGGAGACCCAGTACTTC.

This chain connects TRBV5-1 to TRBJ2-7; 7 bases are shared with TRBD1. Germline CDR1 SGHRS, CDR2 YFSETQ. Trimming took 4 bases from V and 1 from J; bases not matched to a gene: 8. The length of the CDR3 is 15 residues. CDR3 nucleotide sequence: TGCGCCAGCAGCCAACAGGGGACGCGATCCTACGAGCAGTACTTC. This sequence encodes CASSQQGTRSYEQYF.

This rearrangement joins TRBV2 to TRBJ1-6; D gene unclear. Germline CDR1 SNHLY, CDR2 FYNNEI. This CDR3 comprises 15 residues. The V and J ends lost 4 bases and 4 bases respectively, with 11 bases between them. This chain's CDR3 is CASSAKDGYNSPLHF. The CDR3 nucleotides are TGTGCCAGCAGTGCAAAGGACGGGTATAATTCACCCCTCCACTTT.

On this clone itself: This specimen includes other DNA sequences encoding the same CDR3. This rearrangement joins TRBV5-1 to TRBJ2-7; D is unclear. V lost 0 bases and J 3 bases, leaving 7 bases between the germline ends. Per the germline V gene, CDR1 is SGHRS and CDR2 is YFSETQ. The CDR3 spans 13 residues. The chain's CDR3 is CASSLAGYYEQYF. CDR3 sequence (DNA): TGCGCCAGCAGCTTGGCGGGTTACTACGAGCAGTACTTC.